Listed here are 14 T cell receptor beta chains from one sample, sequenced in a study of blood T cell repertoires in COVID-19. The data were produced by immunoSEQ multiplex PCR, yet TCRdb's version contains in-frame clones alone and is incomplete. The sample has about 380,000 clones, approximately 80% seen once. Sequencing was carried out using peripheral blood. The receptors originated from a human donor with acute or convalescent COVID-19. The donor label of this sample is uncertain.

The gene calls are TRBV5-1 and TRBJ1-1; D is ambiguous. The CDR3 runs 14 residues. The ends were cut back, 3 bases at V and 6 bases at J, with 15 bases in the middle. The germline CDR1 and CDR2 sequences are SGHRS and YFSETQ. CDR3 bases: TGCGCCAGCAGCTCCCCGGGATCCTTCTCTGAAGCTTTCTTT. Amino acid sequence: CASSSPGSFSEAFF.

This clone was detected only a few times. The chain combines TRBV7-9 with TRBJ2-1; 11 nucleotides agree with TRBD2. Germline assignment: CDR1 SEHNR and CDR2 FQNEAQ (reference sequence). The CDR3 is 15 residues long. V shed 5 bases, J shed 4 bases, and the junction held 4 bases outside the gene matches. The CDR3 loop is CASSRASGGYNEQFF. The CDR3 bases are TGTGCCAGCAGCCGGGCTAGCGGGGGGTACAATGAGCAGTTCTTC.

The CDR3 DNA reads TGTGCCAGCAGCAAACAGGGGGCGAGATCGCGAGAGACCCAGTACTTC. Its protein product is CASSKQGARSRETQYF. The chain links TRBV7-8 to TRBJ2-5; 9 bases fit TRBD1. Looked up from germline, CDR1 is SGHVS and CDR2 is FQNEAQ. The CDR3 is 16 residues long. V lost 5 bases to trimming and J lost 4 bases; unmatched junction nucleotides: 11.

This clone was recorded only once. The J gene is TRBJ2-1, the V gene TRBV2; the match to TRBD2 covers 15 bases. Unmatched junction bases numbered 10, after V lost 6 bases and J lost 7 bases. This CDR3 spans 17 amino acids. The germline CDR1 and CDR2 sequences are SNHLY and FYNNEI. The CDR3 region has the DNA TGTGCCAGCAGGGGGGGAACCGGGACTAGCGGGAGGAATGAGCAGTTCTTC. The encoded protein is CASRGGTGTSGRNEQFF.

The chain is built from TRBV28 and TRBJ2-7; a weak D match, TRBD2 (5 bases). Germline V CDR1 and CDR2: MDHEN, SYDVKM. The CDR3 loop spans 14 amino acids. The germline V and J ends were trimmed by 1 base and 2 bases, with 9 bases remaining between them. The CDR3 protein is CASSLLRAPYEQYF. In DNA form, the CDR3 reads TGTGCCAGCAGTTTATTGAGGGCCCCCTACGAGCAGTACTTC.

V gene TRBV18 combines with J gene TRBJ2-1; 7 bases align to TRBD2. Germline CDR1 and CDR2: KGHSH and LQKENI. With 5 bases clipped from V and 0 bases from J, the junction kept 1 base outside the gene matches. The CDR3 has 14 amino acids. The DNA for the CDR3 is TGTGCCAGCTCATCGGGGGGCTCCTACAATGAGCAGTTCTTC. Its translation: CASSSGGSYNEQFF.

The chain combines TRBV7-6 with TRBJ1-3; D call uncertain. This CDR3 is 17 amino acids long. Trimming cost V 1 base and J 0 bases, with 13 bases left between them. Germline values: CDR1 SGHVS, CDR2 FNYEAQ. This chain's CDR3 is CASSLVGSTYSGNTIYF. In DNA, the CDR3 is TGTGCCAGCAGCTTAGTGGGCAGTACATACTCTGGAAACACCATATATTTT.

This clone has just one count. The CDR3 DNA sequence: TGTGCCAGCAGCCAAAGCGGAAATACGCAGTATTTT. Translating it yields CASSQSGNTQYF. The chain has TRBV7-9 and TRBJ2-3, with a possible D match to TRBD2 (5 bases). The CDR3 totals 12 residues. The germline gives CDR1 SEHNR, CDR2 FQNEAQ (reference sequence). The ends were cut back, 5 bases at V and 7 bases at J, with 10 bases in the middle.

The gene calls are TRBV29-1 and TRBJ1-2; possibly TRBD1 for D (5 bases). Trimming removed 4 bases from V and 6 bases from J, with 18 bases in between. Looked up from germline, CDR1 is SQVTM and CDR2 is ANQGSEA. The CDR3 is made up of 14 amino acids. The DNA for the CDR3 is TGCAGCGTTGGGTTGGGGGGAGCGGGACATGGCTACACCTTC. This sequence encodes CSVGLGGAGHGYTF.

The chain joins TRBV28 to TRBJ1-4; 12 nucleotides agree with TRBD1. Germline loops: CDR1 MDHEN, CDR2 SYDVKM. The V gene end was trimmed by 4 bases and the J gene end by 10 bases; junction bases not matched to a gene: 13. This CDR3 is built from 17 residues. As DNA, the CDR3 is TGTGCCAGCAGTTCATACGGGACAGGGGGCGGGAGGGCAAAACTGTTTTTT. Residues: CASSSYGTGGGRAKLFF.

This CDR3 reads CASSEYFLLAQYEQYF. The CDR3 coding sequence is TGTGCCAGCAGTGAATATTTTTTGCTAGCCCAATACGAGCAGTACTTC. The chain uses TRBV6-1 and TRBJ2-7; D possibly corresponds to TRBD2 (5 bases). V dropped 2 bases and J dropped 4 bases, with 18 bases sitting between them. This CDR3 spans 16 amino acids. Per germline, CDR1 MNHNS and CDR2 SASEGT.

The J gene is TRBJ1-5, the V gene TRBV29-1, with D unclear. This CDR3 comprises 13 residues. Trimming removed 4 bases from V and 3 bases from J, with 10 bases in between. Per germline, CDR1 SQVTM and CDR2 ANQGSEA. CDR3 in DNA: TGCAGCGTTGCCGACACCCACAATCAGCCCCAGCATTTT. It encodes CSVADTHNQPQHF.

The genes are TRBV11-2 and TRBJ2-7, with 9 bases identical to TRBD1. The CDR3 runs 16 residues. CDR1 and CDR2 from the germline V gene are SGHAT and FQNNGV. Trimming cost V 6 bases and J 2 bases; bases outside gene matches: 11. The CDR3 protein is CASSGIRDRDAYEQYF. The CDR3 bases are TGTGCCAGCAGTGGAATCCGGGACAGGGATGCCTACGAGCAGTACTTC.

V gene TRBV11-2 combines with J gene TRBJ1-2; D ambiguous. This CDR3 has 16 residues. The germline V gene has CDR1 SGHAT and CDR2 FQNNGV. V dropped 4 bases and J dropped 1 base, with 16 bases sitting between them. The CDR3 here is CASSSRGQELNYGYTF. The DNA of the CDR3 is TGTGCCAGCAGCTCCCGCGGGCAGGAGCTTAACTATGGCTACACCTTC.